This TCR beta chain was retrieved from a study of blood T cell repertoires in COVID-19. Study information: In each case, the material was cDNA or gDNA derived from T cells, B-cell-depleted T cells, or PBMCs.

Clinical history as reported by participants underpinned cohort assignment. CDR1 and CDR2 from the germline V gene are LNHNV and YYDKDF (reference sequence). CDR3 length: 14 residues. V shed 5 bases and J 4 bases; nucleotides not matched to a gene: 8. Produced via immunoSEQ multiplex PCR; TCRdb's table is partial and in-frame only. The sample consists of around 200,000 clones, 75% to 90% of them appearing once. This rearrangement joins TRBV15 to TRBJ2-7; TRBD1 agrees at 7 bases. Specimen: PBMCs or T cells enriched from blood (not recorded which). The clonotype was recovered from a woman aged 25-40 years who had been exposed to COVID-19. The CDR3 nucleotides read TGTGCCACCAGCGGCCGGGACAGACAATACGAGCAGTACTTC. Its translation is CATSGRDRQYEQYF.